The 18 T cell receptor beta chains reported below all come from one sample, sequenced in a study of T-cell memory formation after mild COVID-19. TCRdb used MiXCR to reprocess the 5' RACE reads, holding one entry per CDR3 protein. The sample consists of 400,000 to 500,000 distinct CDR3 sequences, 15% to 20% of them appearing once. The sequenced sample consisted of PBMCs or a T cell subset sorted from them (not recorded which). These TCRs come from a man aged 18 to 35 who had mild COVID-19 (a few samples of this study predate the infection). Cell type and time point are not known.

The genes are TRBV3-1 and TRBJ1-1, with D unresolved. V was pared by 5 bases and J by 3 bases, with 10 bases between. This CDR3 has 13 residues. Germline CDR1 and CDR2: LGHDT and YNNKEL (reference sequence). DNA of the CDR3: TGTGCCAGCAGCTCCGACGGTGACACTGAAGCTTTCTTT. Protein product: CASSSDGDTEAFF.

This clonotype showed up just a few times. The chain links TRBV11-2 to TRBJ1-4; D remains unclear. CDR3 length: 12 amino acids. Germline V lookup: CDR1 SGHAT, CDR2 FQNNGV. With 5 bases removed from V and 6 bases from J, the gap between germline ends came to 7 bases. The CDR3, as DNA: TGTGCCAGCAGCCACATAGATGAAAAACTGTTTTTT. Residues: CASSHIDEKLFF. Full variable domain (remainder filled in from reference TRBV11-2 and TRBJ1-4): EAGVAQSPRYKIIEKRQSVAFWCNPISGHATLYWYQQILGQGPKLLIQFQNNGVVDDSQLPKDRFSAERLKGVDSTLKIQPAKLEDSAVYLCASSHIDEKLFFGSGTQLSVL.

The chain joins TRBV20-1 to TRBJ1-2, with 9 nucleotides matching TRBD1. The CDR3 has 14 amino acids. J lost 7 bases, V lost 2 bases, and 8 bases had no gene match. In germline, CDR1 is DFQATT, CDR2 SNEGSKA (reference sequence). The DNA for the CDR3 is TGCAGTGCTAGACGGGGACAGGGTGACCGTGGCTACACCTTC. Amino acids: CSARRGQGDRGYTF.

There are a few counts of this clonotype. The CDR3 DNA sequence: TGTGCCAGCAGCTTAATGGTGGTAGCGGGATCCCACGAGCAGTACTTC. This encodes CASSLMVVAGSHEQYF. The genes are TRBV7-2 and TRBJ2-7; 8 positions agree with TRBD2. Germline CDR1 is SGHTA and CDR2 is FQGNSA. The ends lost 2 bases at V and 5 bases at J; junction bases unmatched: 11. There are 16 residues in the CDR3.

This clonotype was picked up a small number of times. The chain employs TRBV20-1 and TRBJ2-5, with 7 bases that match TRBD1. CDR1 and CDR2 from the germline V gene are DFQATT and SNEGSKA (reference sequence). J lost 0 bases, V lost 3 bases, and 4 bases had no gene match. The CDR3 has 14 residues. This CDR3 is CSARDRPYQETQYF. As DNA, the CDR3 is TGCAGTGCTAGGGACAGGCCATACCAAGAGACCCAGTACTTC.

This clonotype was seen many times. The chain recombines TRBV7-7 with TRBJ2-5, with D possibly TRBD2 on 6 matching bases. The germline gives CDR1 SSHAT, CDR2 FNYEAQ (reference sequence). The CDR3 runs to 16 residues. The V and J ends lost 5 bases and 0 bases respectively, with 16 bases between them. The CDR3 loop reads CASSRYGGSYQETQYF. The CDR3 DNA reads as TGTGCCAGCAGCCGTTACGGGGGATCCTACCAAGAGACCCAGTACTTC.

This clonotype was recorded a few times. The chain carries TRBV5-1 and TRBJ2-3; perhaps TRBD1 as D (5 bases). The germline V gene has CDR1 SGHRS and CDR2 YFSETQ. V lost 2 bases and J 2 bases, leaving 12 bases between the germline ends. The CDR3 has 15 amino acids. CDR3 coding DNA: TGCGCCAGCAGCTTTGCTCAGGGTATCACAGATACGCAGTATTTT. Translated, it gives CASSFAQGITDTQYF.

The chain combines TRBV7-3 with TRBJ2-1, with 8 bases aligning to TRBD2. Trimming cost V 4 bases and J 3 bases; bases outside gene matches: 11. CDR1 SGHTA and CDR2 FQGTGA come from the germline V gene. The CDR3 contains 17 residues. The CDR3 DNA sequence: TGTGCCAGCAGCTCTACCGGGAGGGCAGAGTACTACAATGAGCAGTTCTTC. This codes for CASSSTGRAEYYNEQFF.

V gene TRBV11-2 combines with J gene TRBJ2-2; D is undetermined. Germline V gene lookup returns CDR1 SGHAT and CDR2 FQNNGV. This CDR3 spans 13 amino acids. V was shortened by 0 bases and J by 6 bases, with 5 bases between the two germline ends. The CDR3 sequence is CASSLELAGELFF. CDR3 in DNA: TGTGCCAGCAGCTTAGAGTTGGCCGGGGAGCTGTTTTTT.

J is TRBJ1-6 and V is TRBV28; no clear D. V dropped 4 bases and J dropped 12 bases, with 13 bases sitting between them. CDR1 MDHEN and CDR2 SYDVKM come from the germline V gene. The CDR3 consists of 13 residues. The CDR3 loop is CASSYQLRQPLHF. The CDR3 nucleotides are TGTGCCAGCAGTTACCAGCTAAGGCAACCCCTCCACTTT. The whole variable domain, filled in from reference TRBV28 and TRBJ1-6, reads DVKVTQSSRYLVKRTGEKVFLECVQDMDHENMFWYRQDPGLGLRLIYFSYDVKMKEKGDIPEGYSVSREKKERFSLILESASTNQTSMYLCASSYQLRQPLHFGNGTRLTVT.

The gene calls are TRBV12-3 or TRBV12-4 and TRBJ2-5, with D possibly TRBD1 on 5 matching bases. V was cut by 5 bases and J by 3 bases, with 13 bases left in between. The CDR3 length is 14 residues. CDR3: CASSTRVRKETQYF. The CDR3, as DNA: TGTGCCAGCAGTACCAGGGTAAGGAAAGAGACCCAGTACTTC.

The gene calls are TRBV5-1 and TRBJ1-1; no firm D call. The germline CDR1 and CDR2 sequences are SGHRS and YFSETQ. Trimming cost V 2 bases and J 5 bases, with 13 bases left between them. CDR3 length: 14 residues. The CDR3 here is CASSLVGDGTEAFF. The CDR3 nucleotides read TGCGCCAGCAGCTTAGTCGGGGATGGGACTGAAGCTTTCTTT.

The chain recombines TRBV5-5 with TRBJ1-5, with 7 bases lining up with TRBD1. Looked up from germline, CDR1 is SGHKS and CDR2 is YYEKEE (reference sequence). Trimming cost V 4 bases and J 3 bases; bases outside gene matches: 10. This CDR3 is built from 16 residues. The CDR3 loop is CASSANRGVVNQPQHF. In DNA form, the CDR3 reads TGTGCCAGCAGCGCGAACAGGGGAGTAGTCAATCAGCCCCAGCATTTT.

There are a few counts of this clonotype. The rearrangement links TRBV7-2 to TRBJ1-3; 8 positions match TRBD1. This CDR3 region has 14 residues. Germline values: CDR1 SGHTA, CDR2 FQGNSA. The V and J ends lost 5 bases and 7 bases, in that order; junction bases with no gene match: 7. This CDR3 reads CASSIPQGANTIYF. CDR3 in DNA: TGTGCCAGCAGCATTCCTCAGGGGGCTAACACCATATATTTT.

This clonotype showed up just a few times. The chain couples TRBV5-1 to TRBJ1-4; 8 positions agree with TRBD1. The CDR3 has 15 residues. Germline loops: CDR1 SGHRS, CDR2 YFSETQ. The V gene end was trimmed by 4 bases and the J gene end by 3 bases; junction bases not matched to a gene: 5. CDR3 coding DNA: TGCGCCAGCAGCACAAGACAGGGGTCTAATGAAAAACTGTTTTTT. It encodes CASSTRQGSNEKLFF.

This clonotype was detected only a few times. The chain combines TRBV5-1 with TRBJ2-1, with D maybe TRBD2 (6 bases). The germline V gene encodes CDR1 SGHRS and CDR2 YFSETQ. The CDR3 totals 17 residues. Trimming took off 4 bases at V and 4 bases at J, with 21 bases between the two ends. As DNA, the CDR3 is TGCGCCAGCAGCAGGCCGCGATCCGGGGGTAATTACAATGAGCAGTTCTTC. Translating gives CASSRPRSGGNYNEQFF.

A few counts support this clonotype. V is TRBV7-9 and J is TRBJ2-7, with TRBD2 identical over 10 bases. CDR3 length: 16 amino acids. Germline CDR1 and CDR2: SEHNR and FQNEAQ (reference sequence). V gave up 5 bases and J gave up 5 bases; unmatched junction bases: 12. CDR3 sequence reads: CASSRGVGLADHEQYF. The CDR3 DNA reads as TGTGCCAGCAGCAGGGGGGTAGGACTAGCGGACCACGAGCAGTACTTC.

The chain has TRBV6-2 or TRBV6-3 and TRBJ1-2, with TRBD1 as a possible D gene (6 bases). The CDR3 runs to 12 residues. V was cut by 6 bases and J by 4 bases, with 9 bases left in between. CDR1 is MNHEY and CDR2 is SVGEGT in the germline V gene. CDR3 in DNA: TGTGCCAGCAGAATGACAGGCTATGGCTACACCTTC. Translated, it gives CASRMTGYGYTF.